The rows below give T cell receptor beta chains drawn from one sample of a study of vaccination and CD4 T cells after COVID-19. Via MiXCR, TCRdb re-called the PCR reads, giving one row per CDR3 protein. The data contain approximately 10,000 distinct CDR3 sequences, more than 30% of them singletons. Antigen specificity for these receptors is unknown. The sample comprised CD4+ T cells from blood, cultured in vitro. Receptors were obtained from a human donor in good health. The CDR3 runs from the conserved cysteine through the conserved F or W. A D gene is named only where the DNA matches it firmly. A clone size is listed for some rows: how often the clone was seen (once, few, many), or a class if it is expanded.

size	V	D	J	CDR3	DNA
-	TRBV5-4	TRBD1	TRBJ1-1	CASSPGGNTEAFF	TGTGCCAGCAGCCCAGGGGGAAACACTGAAGCTTTCTTT
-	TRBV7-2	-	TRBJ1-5	CASSFGDTGFNQPQHF	TGTGCCAGCAGCTTCGGGGATACCGGCTTCAATCAGCCCCAGCATTTT
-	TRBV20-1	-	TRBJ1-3	CSASYQGSGNTIYF	TGCAGTGCTAGTTATCAGGGTTCTGGAAACACCATATATTTT
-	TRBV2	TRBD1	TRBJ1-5	CASRSGGNQPQHF	TGTGCCAGCAGATCAGGGGGAAATCAGCCCCAGCATTTT
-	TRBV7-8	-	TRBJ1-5	CASSFRSQPQHF	TGTGCCAGCAGCTTTCGCTCTCAGCCCCAGCATTTT
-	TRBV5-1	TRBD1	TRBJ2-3	CASSFGQVTDTQYF	TGCGCCAGCAGCTTTGGACAGGTCACAGATACGCAGTATTTT
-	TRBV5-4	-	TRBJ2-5	CASSWGWGQETQYF	TGTGCCAGCAGCTGGGGCTGGGGCCAAGAGACCCAGTACTTC
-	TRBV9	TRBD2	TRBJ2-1	CASSATSGTYNEQFF	TGTGCCAGCAGCGCGACTAGCGGGACCTACAATGAGCAGTTCTTC
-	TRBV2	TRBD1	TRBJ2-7	CASSELFRRTGFSYEQYF	TGTGCCAGCAGTGAGCTCTTTAGGAGGACAGGGTTTTCCTACGAGCAGTACTTC
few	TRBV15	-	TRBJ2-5	CATSSPGPALRGTQYF	TGTGCCACCAGCAGCCCAGGACCGGCGCTTAGGGGGACCCAGTACTTC
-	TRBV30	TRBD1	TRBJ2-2	CARNRDRGTGELFF	TGTGCCCGAAACCGGGACAGGGGCACCGGGGAGCTGTTTTTT
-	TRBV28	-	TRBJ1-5	CASSFLRSGSNQPQHF	TGTGCCAGCAGTTTCCTGAGGAGCGGGAGCAATCAGCCCCAGCATTTT
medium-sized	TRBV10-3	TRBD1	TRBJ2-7	CAISGRQGANEQYF	TGTGCCATCAGTGGGAGACAGGGGGCGAACGAGCAGTACTTC